These T cell receptor beta chains were read from a single sample in a study of tumor and adjacent non-tumor tissue in lung cancer. MiXCR, applied by TCRdb to the multiplex PCR reads, yields one record per CDR3 protein. The sample includes 60,000 or so distinct CDR3 sequences, 61% of them seen just once. The sample taken for sequencing was distant non-tumor lung tissue. Source of these receptors: an older man with non-small cell lung cancer. CDR3s include the opening cysteine and the closing phenylalanine or tryptophan. Fields, in order: clone size, D gene, J gene, V gene, CDR3 length, CDR3 protein, CDR3 DNA. The D gene is left open where the match is weak. A row's size may be missing; if present it is once, few, many or a size class.

>-|-|TRBJ2-1|TRBV20-1|14
CSVQEAGPYNEQFF
TGCAGTGTCCAGGAGGCGGGGCCCTACAATGAGCAGTTCTTC
>many|TRBD1|TRBJ1-3|TRBV11-2|16
CASSLDPGQIGNTIYF
TGTGCCAGCAGCTTAGACCCGGGACAGATTGGAAACACCATATATTTT
>few|TRBD1|TRBJ1-4|TRBV5-1|15
CASSFSSDRIEKLFF
TGCGCCAGCAGCTTTTCGTCGGACAGGATTGAAAAACTGTTTTTT
>many|TRBD1|TRBJ2-7|TRBV6-5|15
CASSYRDRGSYEQYF
TGTGCCAGCAGTTACCGGGACAGGGGGTCGTACGAGCAGTACTTC
>-|-|TRBJ2-5|TRBV6-4|13
CAYGEEMGGTQYF
TGTGCCTACGGGGAGGAGATGGGAGGGACCCAGTACTTC
>many|-|TRBJ1-2|TRBV7-9|15
CASSLDDGAGYGYTF
TGTGCCAGCAGCTTAGACGACGGTGCGGGGTACGGCTACACCTTC
>-|-|TRBJ2-2|TRBV11-2|16
CASRLDRQASAGDLFF
TGTGCCAGCAGATTAGATCGACAAGCCTCGGCCGGGGACCTGTTTTTT
>-|TRBD1|TRBJ2-5|TRBV20-1|16
CSASRKRQGLQETQYF
TGCAGTGCTAGCAGGAAGCGACAGGGCCTTCAAGAGACCCAGTACTTT
>few|TRBD1|TRBJ1-4|TRBV7-9|11
CASSPQGELFF
TGTGCCAGCAGCCCCCAGGGGGAACTGTTTTTT
>many|TRBD1|TRBJ2-7|TRBV6-2/TRBV6-3|16
CASSYPFGTGPREQYF
TGTGCCAGCAGTTACCCGTTTGGGACAGGGCCCAGGGAGCAGTACTTC
>once|-|TRBJ2-2|TRBV20-1|14
CSGITSRGTGELFF
TGCAGTGGTATCACGTCGAGAGGCACCGGGGAGCTGTTTTTT
>once|TRBD1|TRBJ1-5|TRBV4-1|14
CASSPRGPDQPQNF
TGCGCCAGCAGCCCGAGGGGGCCGGATCAGCCCCAGAATTTT
>-|TRBD1|TRBJ2-1|TRBV4-1|19
CASSQGPVLGTGRYNEQFF
TGCGCCAGCAGCCAAGGTCCGGTCCTAGGGACAGGGAGGTACAACGAGCAGTTCTTC
>-|TRBD1|TRBJ2-2|TRBV20-1|15
CSAESGQGNTGELFF
TGCAGTGCTGAATCGGGACAGGGGAACACCGGGGAGCTGTTTTTT
>once|-|TRBJ1-1|TRBV10-3|11
CAISDLGEAFF
TGTGCCATCAGTGATCTGGGCGAAGCTTTCTTT
>-|-|TRBJ1-2|TRBV6-1|13
CANTSNQKDGYTF
TGTGCCAACACCTCGAACCAAAAGGATGGCTATACCTTC
>-|-|TRBJ2-4|TRBV13|16
CASSFFTVPAKNIQYF
TGTGCCAGCAGCTTTTTTACAGTCCCAGCCAAAAACATTCAGTACTTC
>few|-|TRBJ1-2|TRBV2|12
CASSTRNYGYTF
TGTGCCAGCAGTACCCGAAACTATGGCTACACCTTC
>-|TRBD1|TRBJ1-5|TRBV6-5|18
CASSQLMDRVQNNQPQHF
TGTGCCAGCAGTCAGCTGATGGACAGGGTGCAGAACAATCAGCCCCAGCATTTT
>once|-|TRBJ1-1|TRBV11-3|16
CASSRIGTYMNTEAFF
TGTGCCAGCAGCCGCATCGGGACATATATGAACACTGAAGCTTTCTTT
>-|-|TRBJ2-3|TRBV4-1|17
CASSQVAGGEETDTQYF
TGCGCCAGCAGCCAAGTCGCGGGCGGGGAAGAGACAGATACGCAGTATTTT
>-|-|TRBJ1-2|TRBV29-1|12
CSAGGGNYDYTF
TGCAGCGCTGGGGGGGGAAACTATGACTACACCTTC
>-|-|TRBJ1-4|TRBV12-3/TRBV12-4|13
CASSFESRGKLFF
TGTGCCAGCAGTTTCGAGTCTCGTGGAAAACTGTTTTTT
>-|-|TRBJ2-5|TRBV29-1|13
CSAADRYQETQYF
TGCAGCGCAGCAGACAGGTACCAAGAGACTCAGTACTTC
>many|TRBD1|TRBJ2-1|TRBV5-4|15
CASSTQGLLVNEQFF
TGTGCCAGCAGCACACAGGGGTTATTAGTCAATGAGCAGTTCTTC
>-|-|TRBJ2-4|TRBV28|16
CVSSSIMGYPKSIQYF
TGTGTCAGCAGTTCAATCATGGGATACCCCAAAAGCATTCAGTACTTC
>once|-|TRBJ2-1|TRBV10-1|14
CAIAGAGLYNGQFF
TGCGCCATCGCCGGGGCAGGCCTCTACAATGGGCAGTTCTTC
>many|-|TRBJ2-2|TRBV6-1|12
CASSELVGELFF
TGTGCCAGCAGTGAACTGGTCGGGGAGCTGTTTTTT
>-|-|TRBJ2-7|TRBV6-1|14
CASRCPPRVYEQYF
TGTGCCAGTAGATGCCCTCCCAGGGTCTACGAGCAGTACTTC
>-|TRBD2|TRBJ2-1|TRBV11-2|17
CASSPQIAGANISDQFF
TGTGCCAGCAGCCCACAAATAGCGGGGGCGAACATCAGTGATCAGTTCTTC
>-|TRBD1|TRBJ1-6|TRBV6-1|18
CVTGRTGRTRSYNSLLHF
TGTGTCACCGGAAGGACAGGGAGAACCCGCTCCTATAATTCACTCCTCCACTTT
>-|-|TRBJ2-7|TRBV20-1|13
CSVSWGNSYEQYF
TGCAGTGTTTCCTGGGGTAATTCCTACGAGCAGTACTTC
>-|-|TRBJ2-2|TRBV6-5|12
CASVGGPVELFF
TGTGCTAGTGTGGGGGGTCCCGTGGAGCTGTTTTTT
>-|-|TRBJ2-7|TRBV10-3|12
CATALALGEPYF
TGTGCCACCGCGCTTGCCTTAGGCGAGCCGTACTTC
>many|-|TRBJ2-7|TRBV20-1|13
CSASTPLRYEQYF
TGCAGTGCTAGTACACCACTTCGTTACGAGCAGTACTTC
>-|-|TRBJ1-3|TRBV10-2|16
CASSLGTPSSGNTIYF
TGCGCCAGCAGTTTAGGGACACCCAGCTCTGGAAACACCATATATTTT
>-|TRBD2|TRBJ2-1|TRBV10-1|16
CASSDRLSGGLNEQFF
TGCGCCAGCAGTGACCGCCTTAGCGGGGGGCTCAATGAGCAGTTCTTC
>-|-|TRBJ2-3|TRBV5-5|13
CASSLTRMDTQYF
TGTGCCAGCAGCTTGACACGGATGGATACGCAGTATTTT
>-|TRBD2|TRBJ2-1|TRBV5-1|15
CVSSLVGGPYYEQFF
TGCGTCAGCAGCTTAGTGGGAGGGCCCTACTATGAGCAGTTCTTC
>few|-|TRBJ1-5|TRBV6-5|15
CASSYSAGSDQPQHF
TGTGCCAGCAGTTACTCGGCCGGGAGCGATCAGCCCCAGCATTTT
>-|TRBD1|TRBJ2-2|TRBV11-2|13
CASSTQGIGVLLF
TGTGCCAGCAGTACACAGGGGATCGGGGTGCTGTTGTTT
>-|TRBD2|TRBJ2-1|TRBV19|15
CVAKTGGSSYNEQFF
TGTGTCGCCAAAACGGGGGGAAGCTCCTACAATGAGCAGTTCTTC
>once|TRBD2|TRBJ2-1|TRBV12-3/TRBV12-4|15
CARRELATNYNEQFF
TGTGCCAGAAGGGAACTAGCGACAAACTACAATGAGCAGTTCTTC
>-|-|TRBJ2-7|TRBV11-2|16
CASSRHEDMALYEQYF
TGTGCCAGCTCCCGACACGAGGACATGGCACTCTACGAGCAGTACTTC
>-|TRBD2|TRBJ2-7|TRBV5-1|16
CASSGRLAGRTHEQYF
TGCGCCAGCAGCGGGAGATTAGCGGGACGAACCCACGAGCAGTACTTC
>many|-|TRBJ1-1|TRBV12-3/TRBV12-4|13
CASSLMKDAEAFF
TGTGCCAGCAGTTTAATGAAGGATGCTGAAGCTTTCTTT
>many|TRBD1|TRBJ2-3|TRBV6-1|14
CASRIQGATDTQYF
TGTGCCAGCAGGATACAGGGGGCCACAGATACGCAGTATTTT
>-|-|TRBJ1-1|TRBV29-1|11
CGLRVNTEAFF
TGCGGCCTCAGGGTTAACACTGAAGCTTTCTTT
>-|TRBD1|TRBJ1-5|TRBV6-5|18
CASSRRMDRVQINQPLHF
TGTGCCAGCAGTCGGAGGATGGACAGGGTGCAGATCAATCAGCCCCTGCATTTT
>-|TRBD2|TRBJ2-7|TRBV11-2|15
CANSPPLAGVVEQYF
TGTGCCAACAGTCCACCCTTAGCGGGAGTAGTCGAGCAGTACTTC
>-|-|TRBJ1-1|TRBV29-1|14
CSVGAGGEYTEAFF
TGCAGCGTTGGAGCCGGCGGGGAGTACACTGAAGCTTTCTTT
>many|TRBD1|TRBJ2-7|TRBV4-1|15
CASSHSGTEKGEQYF
TGCGCCAGCAGCCATTCCGGGACAGAAAAGGGCGAGCAGTACTTC
>medium-sized|TRBD2|TRBJ2-7|TRBV10-1|13
CASSVRASGEQYF
TGCGCCAGCAGTGTTCGGGCTAGCGGCGAGCAGTACTTC
>-|-|TRBJ2-7|TRBV29-1|13
CNVGAGERDEQYF
TGCAACGTAGGAGCCGGTGAAAGAGATGAGCAGTACTTT
>-|-|TRBJ2-3|TRBV29-1|20
CSARHGVSTRGLIGTDTQYF
TGCAGCGCGAGACATGGAGTGAGCACAAGAGGTTTGATCGGGACAGATACGCAGTATTTT
>-|TRBD1|TRBJ2-7|TRBV6-5|14
CASRPDRSSYQQYF
TGTGCCAGCAGGCCGGACAGGAGCTCCTACCAACAGTACTTC
>many|-|TRBJ2-6|TRBV6-5|15
CASSYSGPGANVLTF
TGTGCCAGCAGTTACTCAGGGCCTGGGGCCAACGTCCTGACTTTC
>-|TRBD1|TRBJ2-1|TRBV7-3|18
CAGSSSSWPDRGFNEQFF
TGTGCCGGCAGCTCATCTTCCTGGCCGGACAGGGGGTTCAATGAGCAGTTCTTC
>-|TRBD1|TRBJ2-6|TRBV11-2|15
CANSHRGEGANVLTF
TGTGCCAACAGCCACAGGGGGGAAGGGGCTAATGTCCTGACTTTC